These T cell receptor beta chains were read from a single sample in a study of T-cell reconstitution after alpha-beta-depleted transplantation in children. Each CDR3 protein gets one entry after TCRdb re-called the PCR reads with MiXCR. The table has roughly 500,000 distinct CDR3 sequences, roughly 10% seen once; the top ten hold 2% to 2.5%. The specimen comprised PBMCs, sampled before TCRalphabeta/CD19-depleted stem cell transplant. These receptors were collected from a child aged 2 to 10 with inherited bone marrow failure, due to receive a stem cell transplant. The CDR3 runs from the conserved cysteine through the conserved F or W. The D gene is left open where the match is weak. Only part of the rows carry a size: once, few, many, or a class if the clone is expanded.

clone_size	v_call	j_call	d_call	cdr3_aa	cdr3_nt
many	TRBV4-3	TRBJ2-1	TRBD2	CASSQLAGSSYNEQFF	TGCGCCAGCAGCCAACTAGCGGGGAGTTCCTACAATGAGCAGTTCTTC
few	TRBV5-1	TRBJ2-2	NA	CASSSPTSTNTGELFF	TGCGCCAGCAGCTCGCCCACTAGTACGAACACCGGGGAGCTGTTTTTT
many	TRBV6-2/TRBV6-3	TRBJ2-3	TRBD2	CASSLLAGGKDTQYF	TGTGCCAGCAGTCTTTTAGCGGGAGGTAAAGATACGCAGTATTTT
NA	TRBV6-5	TRBJ1-1	NA	CASSYTDGVFF	TGTGCCAGCAGTTACACCGACGGGGTTTTCTTT
many	TRBV7-9	TRBJ2-2	NA	CASSLVTGTGELFF	TGTGCCAGCAGCTTAGTAACGGGCACCGGGGAGCTGTTTTTT
many	TRBV7-8	TRBJ2-1	TRBD2	CASSHYPGTSGRGTYNEQFF	TGTGCCAGCAGCCACTATCCCGGGACTAGCGGCCGTGGGACCTACAATGAGCAGTTCTTC
few	TRBV20-1	TRBJ1-2	NA	CSATGGNYGYTF	TGCAGTGCTACCGGCGGGAACTATGGCTACACCTTC
many	TRBV20-1	TRBJ2-6	NA	CSAPLGQTSGANVLTF	TGCAGTGCTCCCCTTGGACAGACCTCTGGGGCCAACGTCCTGACTTTC
many	TRBV28	TRBJ1-4	TRBD1	CASRPTGRGEKLFF	TGTGCCAGCAGGCCGACAGGGAGGGGTGAAAAACTGTTTTTT
many	TRBV18	TRBJ2-7	NA	CASTLDRTGEQYF	TGTGCCAGCACGTTGGACAGAACCGGCGAGCAGTACTTC
few	TRBV4-2	TRBJ2-7	TRBD2	CASSHTSGRLYEQYF	TGTGCCAGCAGCCATACTAGCGGGAGGTTGTACGAGCAGTACTTC
NA	TRBV4-2	TRBJ1-5	NA	CASSPVRASNQPQHF	TGTGCCAGCAGCCCAGTTCGGGCTAGCAATCAGCCCCAGCATTTT
once	TRBV14	TRBJ2-7	NA	CASSQEWGKSYEQYF	TGTGCCAGCAGCCAAGAGTGGGGCAAATCCTACGAGCAGTACTTC
many	TRBV30	TRBJ2-7	NA	CAWSGQINPYEQYF	TGTGCCTGGAGTGGACAAATCAATCCCTACGAGCAGTACTTC
many	TRBV29-1	TRBJ2-5	NA	CSVVHDVETQYF	TGCAGCGTCGTTCATGACGTGGAGACCCAGTACTTC
many	TRBV6-5	TRBJ1-1	NA	CASSSLGEAFF	TGTGCCAGCAGTTCTCTAGGGGAAGCTTTCTTT
many	TRBV6-5	TRBJ2-5	NA	CASSYSLSEETQYF	TGTGCCAGCAGTTACTCGTTGTCGGAAGAGACCCAGTACTTC
many	TRBV13	TRBJ2-1	TRBD2	CASSPTFPGLARFSYNEQFF	TGTGCCAGCAGTCCTACGTTCCCGGGACTAGCGAGATTTTCCTACAATGAGCAGTTCTTC
NA	TRBV18	TRBJ2-3	TRBD2	CASSPREGHTDTQYF	TGTGCCAGCTCACCCCGGGAGGGGCACACAGATACGCAGTATTTT
many	TRBV5-1	TRBJ2-1	TRBD2	CASSLALLAGGEQFF	TGCGCCAGCAGCTTGGCCCTATTAGCGGGAGGTGAGCAGTTCTTC
many	TRBV7-8	TRBJ2-7	TRBD2	CASSSSLAGGPGSEQYF	TGTGCCAGCAGCTCTTCACTAGCGGGAGGGCCAGGCTCCGAGCAGTACTTC
many	TRBV29-1	TRBJ2-7	NA	CSVEDSAYEQYF	TGCAGCGTTGAGGACAGTGCCTACGAGCAGTACTTC
few	TRBV27	TRBJ2-3	TRBD2	CASSKTQPTRLASGTDTQYF	TGTGCCAGCAGCAAGACGCAACCAACTCGACTAGCGTCCGGCACAGATACGCAGTATTTT
few	TRBV24-1	TRBJ2-3	NA	CATSVAGSTDTQYF	TGTGCCACCAGTGTGGCGGGAAGCACAGATACGCAGTATTTT
NA	TRBV7-8	TRBJ2-2	NA	CASSPRGQNTGELFF	TGTGCCAGCAGCCCTAGAGGACAGAACACCGGGGAGCTGTTTTTT
few	TRBV20-1	TRBJ2-7	NA	CSASPEGDYEQYF	TGCAGTGCTAGCCCAGAGGGAGACTACGAGCAGTACTTC
many	TRBV20-1	TRBJ2-7	TRBD1	CSATRDRGPDEQYF	TGCAGTGCTACCCGGGACAGGGGGCCGGACGAGCAGTACTTC
few	TRBV24-1	TRBJ2-1	NA	CATSDRGRTSSYNEQFF	TGTGCCACCAGTGACCGGGGACGGACCAGCTCCTACAATGAGCAGTTCTTC
many	TRBV18	TRBJ2-7	NA	CASSPSEGHYEQYF	TGTGCCAGCTCACCCAGCGAAGGCCACTACGAGCAGTACTTC
many	TRBV9	TRBJ1-5	NA	CASSAAGTPNQPQHF	TGTGCCAGCAGCGCGGCCGGTACGCCAAATCAGCCCCAGCATTTT
few	TRBV7-2	TRBJ1-5	NA	CASSWRRPGNQPQHF	TGTGCCAGCAGTTGGAGGCGGCCGGGCAATCAGCCCCAGCATTTT
few	TRBV5-1	TRBJ1-2	NA	CASSAPGTALGYTF	TGCGCCAGCAGCGCCCCCGGGACCGCGCTGGGCTACACCTTC
NA	TRBV30	TRBJ1-3	TRBD1	CAWSGIGTDYSGNTIYF	TGTGCCTGGAGTGGAATCGGGACAGACTACTCTGGAAACACCATATATTTT
few	TRBV4-3	TRBJ2-5	TRBD1	CASSQAAGGMKTQYF	TGCGCCAGCAGCCAAGCCGCAGGGGGCATGAAGACCCAGTACTTC
NA	TRBV7-6	TRBJ2-1	NA	CASSIRTEYNEQFF	TGTGCCAGCAGCATACGGACAGAATACAATGAGCAGTTCTTC
NA	TRBV4-3	TRBJ1-3	NA	CASSQEAGVGNTIYF	TGCGCCAGCAGCCAAGAAGCAGGGGTCGGAAACACCATATATTTT
few	TRBV5-5	TRBJ1-5	NA	CASSLNPIMSHNQPQHF	TGTGCCAGCAGCTTGAATCCGATAATGTCCCACAATCAGCCCCAGCATTTT
many	TRBV11-2	TRBJ2-1	TRBD2	CASSLPRLAGGEGEQFF	TGTGCCAGCAGCTTACCTCGACTAGCGGGAGGGGAGGGGGAGCAGTTCTTC
many	TRBV20-1	TRBJ2-5	NA	CSARDFPIGETQYF	TGCAGTGCTAGAGACTTTCCTATTGGAGAGACCCAGTACTTC
NA	TRBV20-1	TRBJ1-5	NA	CSARKGVLSNQPQHF	TGCAGTGCTAGAAAGGGGGTGTTGAGCAATCAGCCCCAGCATTTT
few	TRBV7-2	TRBJ1-5	NA	CASVLLTGRAGQPQHF	TGTGCCAGCGTCTTATTGACTGGGAGGGCGGGTCAGCCCCAGCATTTT
many	TRBV6-2/TRBV6-3	TRBJ1-5	NA	CASSYLGSRQPQHF	TGTGCCAGCAGTTACCTAGGAAGTCGGCAGCCCCAGCATTTT
NA	TRBV6-2/TRBV6-3	TRBJ2-2	TRBD2	CATQSFLAGENTGELFF	TGTGCCACCCAATCATTTTTAGCGGGAGAGAACACCGGGGAGCTGTTTTTT
few	TRBV21-1	TRBJ2-1	NA	CASNHRLAGGSYNEQFF	TGTGCCAGCAACCATCGACTAGCGGGAGGGTCCTACAATGAGCAGTTCTTC
many	TRBV20-1	TRBJ2-1	NA	CSAWDFIPYEQFF	TGCAGTGCTTGGGACTTCATCCCCTATGAGCAGTTCTTC
few	TRBV7-2	TRBJ2-2	NA	CASSFQGGVTGELFF	TGTGCCAGCAGCTTCCAGGGGGGAGTCACCGGGGAGCTGTTTTTT
many	TRBV18	TRBJ2-5	TRBD2	CASSRRGAGGGETQYF	TGTGCCAGCTCACGCCGGGGCGCGGGAGGAGGAGAGACCCAGTACTTC
many	TRBV12-5	TRBJ2-3	NA	CASGLGQGSTDTQYF	TGTGCTAGTGGTTTGGGGCAGGGAAGCACAGATACGCAGTATTTT
NA	TRBV19	TRBJ2-1	TRBD2	CASSMTSGSLYEQFF	TGTGCCAGTAGCATGACTAGCGGGAGTTTGTATGAGCAGTTCTTC
many	TRBV2	TRBJ2-5	NA	CASSIDRTQETQYF	TGTGCCAGCAGTATCGACAGAACCCAAGAGACCCAGTACTTC